This T cell receptor beta chain was recovered during a study of T cells in Graves' hyperthyroidism and ophthalmopathy. Looking at the study overall: Before treatment of any kind, peripheral blood was taken at initial diagnosis.

Amplification of TCR beta CDR3 regions was performed using RNA transcripts as template. During a first-round RT-PCR of the TCR CDR3, the HTBI primer set was used. One entry per CDR3 protein results from TCRdb running MiXCR on the multiplex PCR reads. The sample includes around 500,000 distinct CDR3 sequences, around 15% of them seen just once. This clonotype was found a few times. Its antigen is still unknown. Overall study results and limits: Clonotypes that were expanded in thyroid above 0.001 mostly appeared in blood too.

The CDR3 loop spans 12 amino acids. Germline V lookup: CDR1 SGDLS, CDR2 YYNGEE. V was shortened by 3 bases and J by 6 bases, with 9 bases between the two germline ends. This rearrangement joins TRBV9 to TRBJ1-2; no reliable D call. The sequence came from a woman aged 18-30 years with Graves' hyperthyroidism. Sequences were obtained from blood. Here the CDR3 reads CASSGRGNGYTF. The CDR3 DNA reads as TGTGCCAGCAGCGGTCGTGGGAATGGCTACACCTTC.